A selection of T cell receptor beta chains follows, all from one sample in a study of blood T cell repertoires in COVID-19. Here immunoSEQ multiplex PCR was the method, and the copy in TCRdb shows in-frame clones only, minus some. The sample lists some 120,000 clones; roughly four fifths were seen once. Sequenced sample: peripheral blood. The receptors stem from a woman aged 45-65 years with acute or convalescent COVID-19. CDR3s include the opening cysteine and the closing phenylalanine or tryptophan. The D gene is left open where the match is weak. Clone size appears in some rows only: once, few, many, or a class for an expanded clone.

len	d_gene	abundance	v_gene	j_gene	CDR3nt	CDR3aa
15	NA	NA	TRBV12-1	TRBJ1-2	TGTGCCAGCAGCTTTGGGGGGGACAGCCACTATGGCTACACCTTC	CASSFGGDSHYGYTF
16	NA	once	TRBV5-4	TRBJ2-1	TGTGCCAGCAGCTTGTCCCTAACAGGGTCCTACAATGAGCAGTTCTTC	CASSLSLTGSYNEQFF
12	TRBD1	NA	TRBV30	TRBJ1-1	TGTGCCTGGATTAGACAGGGCCCTGAAGCTTTCTTT	CAWIRQGPEAFF
16	TRBD1	NA	TRBV6-2/TRBV6-3	TRBJ2-1	TGTGCCAGCAGCCCTGGGACAGCCAGCTCCTACAATGAGCAGTTCTTC	CASSPGTASSYNEQFF
13	NA	NA	TRBV7-9	TRBJ1-2	TGTGCCAGCAGCTTAACCGAGAACTATGGCTACACCTTC	CASSLTENYGYTF
13	NA	NA	TRBV11-2	TRBJ2-7	TGTGCCAGCAGCTTAGGCTACTCCTACGAGCAGTACTTC	CASSLGYSYEQYF
15	NA	NA	TRBV5-1	TRBJ1-4	TGCGCCAGCAGCTTGGGACAGGCAACTAATGAAAAACTGTTTTTT	CASSLGQATNEKLFF
12	NA	NA	TRBV12-3/TRBV12-4	TRBJ2-7	TGTGCCAGCAGCTTCCCCAGTCGCGAGCAGTACTTC	CASSFPSREQYF
15	TRBD1	NA	TRBV5-6	TRBJ2-3	TGTGCCAGCAATACGGACAGGGGATACGCAGATACGCAGTATTTT	CASNTDRGYADTQYF
14	NA	NA	TRBV15	TRBJ1-5	TGTGCCACCAGCAGAGTAGATAGCAATCAGCCCCAGCATTTT	CATSRVDSNQPQHF
17	TRBD1	medium-sized	TRBV3-1/TRBV3-2	TRBJ2-2	TGTGCCAGCAGCCAGGACGTATGGACAGGGGACACCGGGGAGCTGTTTTTT	CASSQDVWTGDTGELFF
16	TRBD1	NA	TRBV24-1	TRBJ2-7	TGTGCCACCTCCCCCGGGACAGGGGGCGTCGGCTACGAGCAGTACTTC	CATSPGTGGVGYEQYF
13	NA	few	TRBV5-1	TRBJ1-1	TGCGCCAGCAGCTTGGCCTCAGGGTATTCTGCTTTCTTT	CASSLASGYSAFF
15	NA	NA	TRBV9	TRBJ1-4	TGTGCCAGCAGCGTAGGAAGCAGGGCTGGAGAAAAACTGTTTTTT	CASSVGSRAGEKLFF
17	TRBD1	NA	TRBV6-6	TRBJ1-5	TGTGCCAGCAGTGGATCGGACAGGGGGTTGGGCAATCAGCCCCAGCATTTT	CASSGSDRGLGNQPQHF
18	TRBD1	NA	TRBV2	TRBJ1-2	TGTGCCAGCAGTGAAGCGGGGGACAGGGCATCTCGGAACTATGGCTACACCTTC	CASSEAGDRASRNYGYTF
15	NA	NA	TRBV5-6	TRBJ2-1	TGTGCCAGCAGCTTGTGGACAGTTACCTACAATGAGCAGTTCTTC	CASSLWTVTYNEQFF
20	NA	few	TRBV5-1	TRBJ1-4	TGCGCCAGCAGCTTGGAGGCTAGGCGGGCCCTATCCGTCACTAATGAAAAACTGTTTTTT	CASSLEARRALSVTNEKLFF
14	NA	NA	TRBV5-1	TRBJ2-3	TGCGCCAGCAGCTCTTCCAGGGCCGGAGATACGCAGTATTTT	CASSSSRAGDTQYF
14	TRBD1	NA	TRBV28	TRBJ1-2	TGTGCCAGCAGTTCCCTGGTGACAGGGAAGGGCTACACCTTC	CASSSLVTGKGYTF
14	TRBD1	NA	TRBV6-5	TRBJ1-1	TGTGCCAGCAGTTTCACCGGGACAGGGAGCGAAGCTTTCTTT	CASSFTGTGSEAFF
13	TRBD1	NA	TRBV19	TRBJ1-2	TGTGCCAGTAGTGGGACAGGAGCATATGGCTACACCTTC	CASSGTGAYGYTF
14	TRBD1	NA	TRBV28	TRBJ1-1	TGTGCCAGCAGTGGGACAGGGGGACTAGGGAAAGCTTTCTTT	CASSGTGGLGKAFF
12	NA	NA	TRBV6-1	TRBJ1-2	TGTGCCAGCAGTGATACAGGGTTTGGCTACACCTTC	CASSDTGFGYTF
15	NA	NA	TRBV7-3	TRBJ2-7	TGTGCCAGCAGCTTAACCGGGGATCCCTCCTACGAGCAGTACTTC	CASSLTGDPSYEQYF